A selection of T cell receptor beta chains follows, all from one sample in a study of post-analysis software for immune sequencing data. TCRdb recomputed calls from the PCR reads with MiXCR, one row per CDR3 protein. This sample has about 770,000 distinct CDR3 sequences, with around 42% found just once. The sample was blood. The receptors here all came from a girl aged 5 to 17 with multiple sclerosis. CDR3s include the opening cysteine and the closing phenylalanine or tryptophan. The D gene is left open where the match is weak. Some rows have no size entry. The others give once, few or many, or a class for an expanded clone.

J gene: TRBJ2-5; V gene: TRBV20-1; CDR3 length: 14; clone size: once; D gene: TRBD1; CDR3 protein: CSASTGDPHETQYF; CDR3 DNA: TGCAGTGCTTCAACAGGGGATCCCCACGAGACCCAGTACTTC
J gene: TRBJ2-6; V gene: TRBV9; CDR3 length: 15; clone size: few; D gene: NA; CDR3 protein: CASSAREPGANVLTF; CDR3 DNA: TGTGCCAGCAGCGCCCGGGAGCCTGGGGCCAACGTCCTGACTTTC
J gene: TRBJ1-1; V gene: TRBV29-1; CDR3 length: 14; clone size: NA; D gene: NA; CDR3 protein: CSVEDRVNTIGAFF; CDR3 DNA: TGCAGCGTTGAAGACAGGGTGAACACGATTGGGGCTTTCTTT
J gene: TRBJ2-5; V gene: TRBV5-1; CDR3 length: 14; clone size: NA; D gene: NA; CDR3 protein: CTSSFEGRQETQYF; CDR3 DNA: TGCACCAGCAGCTTTGAGGGGCGGCAAGAGACCCAGTACTTC
J gene: TRBJ1-1; V gene: TRBV6-2/TRBV6-3; CDR3 length: 15; clone size: NA; D gene: NA; CDR3 protein: CASTPATVVNTEAFF; CDR3 DNA: TGTGCCAGCACTCCAGCGACAGTGGTGAACACTGAAGCTTTCTTT
J gene: TRBJ2-1; V gene: TRBV7-2; CDR3 length: 12; clone size: few; D gene: NA; CDR3 protein: CASSLSENEQFF; CDR3 DNA: TGTGCCAGCAGCTTATCGGAGAATGAGCAGTTCTTC
J gene: TRBJ2-2; V gene: TRBV12-3/TRBV12-4; CDR3 length: 16; clone size: few; D gene: NA; CDR3 protein: CASSLDGGRLAGELFF; CDR3 DNA: TGTGCCAGCAGTTTAGATGGGGGGCGCCTCGCCGGGGAGCTGTTTTTT
J gene: TRBJ2-3; V gene: TRBV11-2; CDR3 length: 13; clone size: NA; D gene: NA; CDR3 protein: CASSFRGGDMQYF; CDR3 DNA: TGTGCCAGCAGCTTTAGGGGGGGGGACATGCAGTATTTT
J gene: TRBJ2-1; V gene: TRBV7-9; CDR3 length: 13; clone size: NA; D gene: NA; CDR3 protein: CASSPPGPAEQFF; CDR3 DNA: TGTGCCAGCAGCCCACCCGGTCCGGCCGAGCAGTTCTTC
J gene: TRBJ2-3; V gene: TRBV4-1; CDR3 length: 14; clone size: few; D gene: TRBD2; CDR3 protein: CASSQELAGDTQYF; CDR3 DNA: TGCGCCAGCAGCCAAGAATTAGCGGGAGATACGCAGTATTTT
J gene: TRBJ2-3; V gene: TRBV7-2; CDR3 length: 14; clone size: NA; D gene: TRBD1; CDR3 protein: CASSLITGGHTQYF; CDR3 DNA: TGTGCCAGCTCCCTGATCACAGGGGGCCATACGCAGTATTTT